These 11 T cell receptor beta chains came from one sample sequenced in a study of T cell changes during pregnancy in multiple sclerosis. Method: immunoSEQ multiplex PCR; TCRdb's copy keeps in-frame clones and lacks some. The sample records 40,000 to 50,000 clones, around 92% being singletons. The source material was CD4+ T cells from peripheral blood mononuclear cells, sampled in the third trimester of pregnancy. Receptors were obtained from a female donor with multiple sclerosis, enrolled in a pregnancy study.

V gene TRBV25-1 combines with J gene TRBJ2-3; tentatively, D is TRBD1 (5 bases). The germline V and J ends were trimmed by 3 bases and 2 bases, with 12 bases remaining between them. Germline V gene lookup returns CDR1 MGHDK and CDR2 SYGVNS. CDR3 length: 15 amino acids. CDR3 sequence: CASSDLKGPTDTQYF. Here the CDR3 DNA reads TGTGCCAGCAGTGATCTTAAGGGGCCCACAGATACGCAGTATTTT.

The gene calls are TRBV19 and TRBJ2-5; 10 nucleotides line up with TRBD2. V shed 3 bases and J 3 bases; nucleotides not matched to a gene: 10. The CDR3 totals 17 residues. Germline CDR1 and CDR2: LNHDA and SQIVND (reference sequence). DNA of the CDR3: TGTGCCAGTAGTATGGGCCTACTAGCGGGGATAAAAGAGACCCAGTACTTC. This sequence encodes CASSMGLLAGIKETQYF.

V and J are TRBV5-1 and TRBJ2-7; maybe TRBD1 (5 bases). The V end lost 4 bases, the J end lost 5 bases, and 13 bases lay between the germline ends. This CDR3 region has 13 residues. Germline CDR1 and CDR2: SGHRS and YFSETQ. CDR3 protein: CASSPLQAHEQYF. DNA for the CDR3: TGCGCCAGCAGCCCCCTACAGGCCCACGAGCAGTACTTC.

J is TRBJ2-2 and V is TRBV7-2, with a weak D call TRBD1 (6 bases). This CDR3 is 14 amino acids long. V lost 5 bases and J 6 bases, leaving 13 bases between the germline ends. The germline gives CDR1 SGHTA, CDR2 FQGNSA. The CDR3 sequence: CASSPAGVPGELFF. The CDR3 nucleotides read TGTGCCAGCAGCCCGGCAGGGGTCCCCGGGGAGCTGTTTTTT.

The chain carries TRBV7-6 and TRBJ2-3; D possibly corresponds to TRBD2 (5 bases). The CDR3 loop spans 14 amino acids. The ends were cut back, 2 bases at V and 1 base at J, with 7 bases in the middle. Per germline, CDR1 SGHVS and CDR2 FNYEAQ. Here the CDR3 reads CASSLTGGTDTQYF. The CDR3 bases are TGTGCCAGCAGCTTAACCGGGGGCACAGATACGCAGTATTTT.

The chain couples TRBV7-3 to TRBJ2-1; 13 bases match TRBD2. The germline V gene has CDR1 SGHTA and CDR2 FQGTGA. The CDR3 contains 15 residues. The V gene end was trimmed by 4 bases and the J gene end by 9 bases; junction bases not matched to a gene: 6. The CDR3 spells CASSSGLAGVSEQFF. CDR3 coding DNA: TGTGCCAGCAGCTCCGGACTAGCGGGAGTTAGTGAGCAGTTCTTC. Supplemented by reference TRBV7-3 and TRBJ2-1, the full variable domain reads GAGVSQTPSNKVTEKGKYVELRCDPISGHTALYWYRQSLGQGPEFLIYFQGTGAADDSGLPNDRFFAVRPEGSVSTLKIQRTERGDSAVYLCASSSGLAGVSEQFFGPGTRLTVL.

The CDR3 bases are TGTGCCAGCAGCGCCGGACTAGCGGGGGACACAGATACGCAGTATTTT. Amino acid sequence: CASSAGLAGDTDTQYF. The chain combines TRBV9 with TRBJ2-3, with TRBD2 matching over 13 bases. The length of the CDR3 is 16 residues. Germline V gene data show CDR1 as SGDLS and CDR2 as YYNGEE. Trimming removed 3 bases from V and 2 bases from J; junction bases left unmatched: 3.

Here the CDR3 DNA reads TGTGCCAGCAGCCAGGACTTCGCTGAAGCTTTCTTT. Its protein is CASSQDFAEAFF. The rearrangement uses TRBV7-9 and TRBJ1-1; D is ambiguous. V shed 5 bases and J shed 6 bases, with 10 bases lying between them. CDR1 SEHNR and CDR2 FQNEAQ come from the germline V gene (reference sequence). The CDR3 spans 12 residues.

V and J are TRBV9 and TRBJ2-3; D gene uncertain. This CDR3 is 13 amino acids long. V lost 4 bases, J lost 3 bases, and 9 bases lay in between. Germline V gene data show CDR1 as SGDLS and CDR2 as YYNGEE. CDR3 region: CASSRLYTDTQYF. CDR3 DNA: TGTGCCAGCAGCCGCCTCTATACAGATACGCAGTATTTT.

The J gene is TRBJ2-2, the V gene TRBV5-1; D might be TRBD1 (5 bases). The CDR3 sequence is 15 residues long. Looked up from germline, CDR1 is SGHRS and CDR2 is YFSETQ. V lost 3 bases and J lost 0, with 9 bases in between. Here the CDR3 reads CASSSSTANTGELFF. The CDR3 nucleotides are TGCGCCAGCAGCTCGTCGACAGCGAACACCGGGGAGCTGTTTTTT. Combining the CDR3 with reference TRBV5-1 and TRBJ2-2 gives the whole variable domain KAGVTQTPRYLIKTRGQQVTLSCSPISGHRSVSWYQQTPGQGLQFLFEYFSETQRNKGNFPGRFSGRQFSNSRSEMNVSTLELGDSALYLCASSSSTANTGELFFGEGSRLTVL.

As DNA, the CDR3 is TGTGCCAGCAGTTCCCCTAGCAGGCCTAGCACAGATACGCAGTATTTT. It specifies CASSSPSRPSTDTQYF. The chain joins TRBV6-5 to TRBJ2-3, with D possibly TRBD2 on 5 matching bases. V was cut by 4 bases and J by 0 bases, with 14 bases left in between. The CDR3 is 16 amino acids. The germline V gene encodes CDR1 MNHEY and CDR2 SVGAGI.